The present TCR beta chain was sequenced within a study of CD8 T cells in ankylosing spondylitis. Study-level points and caveats: Blood of patients with ankylosing spondylitis appeared to be characterized by a TCR beta motif of several highly homologous variants.

The CDR3 contains 12 residues. The germline V gene encodes CDR1 MNHNY and CDR2 SVGAGI (reference sequence). V was cut by 7 bases and J by 2 bases, with 8 bases left in between. TCRdb re-analysed the 5' RACE reads in MiXCR, keeping a single row per CDR3 protein. The sample gives 700,000 to 1,000,000 distinct CDR3 sequences, 12% of which show up once; approximately 0.46% is in the top ten. In its sample, this clonotype was seen a few times. The antigen is unknown. The TCR comes from a male donor with ankylosing spondylitis. The rearrangement uses TRBV6-6 and TRBJ1-1; D call uncertain. The specimen sequenced was blood, either unsorted or a sorted T cell fraction (not recorded which). The CDR3: CASKQTNTEAFF. The CDR3 DNA reads TGTGCCAGCAAACAGACCAACACTGAAGCTTTCTTT.